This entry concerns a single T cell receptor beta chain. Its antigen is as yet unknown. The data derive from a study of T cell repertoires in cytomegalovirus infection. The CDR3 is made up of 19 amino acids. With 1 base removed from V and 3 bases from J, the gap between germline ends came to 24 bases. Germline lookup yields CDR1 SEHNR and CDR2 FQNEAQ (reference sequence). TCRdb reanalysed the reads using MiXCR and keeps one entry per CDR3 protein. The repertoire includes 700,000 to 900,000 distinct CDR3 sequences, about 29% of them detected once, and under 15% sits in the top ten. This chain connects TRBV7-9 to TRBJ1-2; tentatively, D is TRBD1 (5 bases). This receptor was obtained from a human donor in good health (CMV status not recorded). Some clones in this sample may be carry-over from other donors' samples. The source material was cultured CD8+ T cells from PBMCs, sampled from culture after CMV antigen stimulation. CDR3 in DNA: TGTGCCAGCAGCTTAGTTGGGCGGACGGACGGGGACCCGTACTATGGCTACACCTTC. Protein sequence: CASSLVGRTDGDPYYGYTF.